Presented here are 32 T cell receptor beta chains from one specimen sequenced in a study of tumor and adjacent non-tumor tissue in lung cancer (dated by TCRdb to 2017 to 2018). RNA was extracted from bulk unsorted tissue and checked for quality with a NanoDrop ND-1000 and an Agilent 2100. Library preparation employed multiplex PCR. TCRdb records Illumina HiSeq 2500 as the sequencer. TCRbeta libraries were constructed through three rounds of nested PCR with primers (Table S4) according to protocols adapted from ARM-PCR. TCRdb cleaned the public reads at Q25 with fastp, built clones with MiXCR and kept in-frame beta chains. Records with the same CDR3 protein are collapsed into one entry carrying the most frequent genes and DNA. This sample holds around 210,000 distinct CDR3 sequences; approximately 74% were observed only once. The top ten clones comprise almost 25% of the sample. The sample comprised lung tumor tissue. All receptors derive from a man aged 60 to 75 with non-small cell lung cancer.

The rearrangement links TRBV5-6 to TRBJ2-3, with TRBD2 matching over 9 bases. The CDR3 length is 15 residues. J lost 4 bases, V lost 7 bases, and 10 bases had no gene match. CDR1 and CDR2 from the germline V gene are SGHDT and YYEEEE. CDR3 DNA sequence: TGTGCCAGCGGATTACTAGCGGGCCCTCCAGATACGCAGTATTTT. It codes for CASGLLAGPPDTQYF.

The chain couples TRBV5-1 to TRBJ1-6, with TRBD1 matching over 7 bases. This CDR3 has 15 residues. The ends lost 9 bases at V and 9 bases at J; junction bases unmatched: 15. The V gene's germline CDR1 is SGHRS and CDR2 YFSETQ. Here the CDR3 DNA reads TGCGCCAACACGGACAACAGGGGTGTAGGTTCACCCCTCCACTTT. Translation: CANTDNRGVGSPLHF.

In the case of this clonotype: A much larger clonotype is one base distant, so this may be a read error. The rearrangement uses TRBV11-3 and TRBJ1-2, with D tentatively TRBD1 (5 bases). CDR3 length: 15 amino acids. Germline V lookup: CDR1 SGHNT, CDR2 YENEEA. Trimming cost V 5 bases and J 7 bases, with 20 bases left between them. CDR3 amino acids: CASSLGTEVVAGYTF. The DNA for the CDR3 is TGTGCCAGCAGCCTCGGGACGGAGGTTGTGGCTGGCTACACCTTC.

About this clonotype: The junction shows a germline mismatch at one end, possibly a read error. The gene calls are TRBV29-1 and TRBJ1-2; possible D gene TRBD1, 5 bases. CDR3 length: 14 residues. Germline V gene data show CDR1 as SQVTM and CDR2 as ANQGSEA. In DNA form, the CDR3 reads TGCATCGTTGTCTCCACCGGGACGGACTATGGCTACACCTTC. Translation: CIVVSTGTDYGYTF.

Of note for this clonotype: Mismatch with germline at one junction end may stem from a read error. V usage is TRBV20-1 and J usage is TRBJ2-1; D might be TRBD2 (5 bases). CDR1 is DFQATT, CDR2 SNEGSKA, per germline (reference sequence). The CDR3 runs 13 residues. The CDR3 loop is CSTRDRPGDEQFF. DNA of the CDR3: TGCAGTACTAGAGATCGACCCGGCGATGAGCAGTTCTTC.

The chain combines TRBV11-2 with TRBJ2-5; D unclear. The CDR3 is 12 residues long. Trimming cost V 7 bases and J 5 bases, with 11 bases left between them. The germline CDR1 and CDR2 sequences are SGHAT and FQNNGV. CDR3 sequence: CASNSDRETQYF. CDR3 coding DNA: TGTGCCAGCAACTCAGATCGGGAGACCCAGTACTTC. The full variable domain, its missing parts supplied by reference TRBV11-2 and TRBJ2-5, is EAGVAQSPRYKIIEKRQSVAFWCNPISGHATLYWYQQILGQGPKLLIQFQNNGVVDDSQLPKDRFSAERLKGVDSTLKIQPAKLEDSAVYLCASNSDRETQYFGPGTRLLVL.

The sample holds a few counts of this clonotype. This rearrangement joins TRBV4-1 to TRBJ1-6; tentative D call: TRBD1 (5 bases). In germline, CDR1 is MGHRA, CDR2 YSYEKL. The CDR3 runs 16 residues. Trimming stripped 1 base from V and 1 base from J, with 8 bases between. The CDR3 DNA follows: TGCGCCAGCAGCCAAGGGGCAGGGTCCTATAATTCACCCCTCCACTTT. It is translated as CASSQGAGSYNSPLHF.

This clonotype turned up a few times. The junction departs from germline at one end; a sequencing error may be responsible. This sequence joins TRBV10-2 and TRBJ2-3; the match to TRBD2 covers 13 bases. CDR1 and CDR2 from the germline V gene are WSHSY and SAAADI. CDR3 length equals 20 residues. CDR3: CASAPNRWTSGSRGSDAQYF. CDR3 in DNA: TGCGCCAGCGCTCCAAACCGATGGACTAGCGGGAGTCGCGGTTCAGATGCGCAGTATTTT.

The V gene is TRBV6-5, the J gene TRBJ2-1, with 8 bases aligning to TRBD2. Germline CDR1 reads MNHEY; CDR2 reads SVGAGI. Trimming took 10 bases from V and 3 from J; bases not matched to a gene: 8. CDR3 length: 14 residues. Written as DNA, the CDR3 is TGTGCCATCCGTAGCGGGGCTAACTACAATGAGCAGTTCTTC. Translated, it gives CAIRSGANYNEQFF.

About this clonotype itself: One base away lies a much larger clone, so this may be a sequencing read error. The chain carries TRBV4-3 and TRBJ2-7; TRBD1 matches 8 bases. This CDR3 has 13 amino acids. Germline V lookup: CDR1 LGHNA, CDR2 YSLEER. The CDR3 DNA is TGCGCCAGCGGCAGGGGGCGCCTAAGCGAGCATTACTTC. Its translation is CASGRGRLSEHYF.

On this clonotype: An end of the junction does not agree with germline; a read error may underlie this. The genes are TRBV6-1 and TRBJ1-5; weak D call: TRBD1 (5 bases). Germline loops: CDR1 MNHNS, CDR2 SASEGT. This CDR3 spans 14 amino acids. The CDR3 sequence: CASSPDILNQSQHF. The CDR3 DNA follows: TGTGCCAGCAGCCCGGACATCCTAAATCAGTCCCAACATTTT.

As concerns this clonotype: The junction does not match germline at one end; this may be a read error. CDR3 amino acids: CASRSAFYNEQFF. CDR3 sequence (DNA): TGTGCCAGCAGATCTGCATTTTATAATGAGCAGTTTTTC. The rearrangement uses TRBV11-2 and TRBJ2-1; D is ambiguous. The germline CDR1 and CDR2 sequences are SGHAT and FQNNGV. The length of the CDR3 is 13 residues.

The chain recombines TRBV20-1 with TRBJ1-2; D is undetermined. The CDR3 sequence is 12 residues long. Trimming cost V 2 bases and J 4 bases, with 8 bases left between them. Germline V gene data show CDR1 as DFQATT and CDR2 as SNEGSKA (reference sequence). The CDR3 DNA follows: TGCAGTGCTAGACTGGGCAGCTATGGCTACACCTTC. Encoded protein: CSARLGSYGYTF.

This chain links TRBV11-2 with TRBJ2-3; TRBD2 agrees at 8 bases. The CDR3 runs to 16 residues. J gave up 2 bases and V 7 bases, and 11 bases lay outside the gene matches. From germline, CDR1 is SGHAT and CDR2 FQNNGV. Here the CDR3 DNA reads TGTGCCAGCACCCTCAGTCTAGCGGGTCCCACAGATACGCAGTATTTT. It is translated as CASTLSLAGPTDTQYF.

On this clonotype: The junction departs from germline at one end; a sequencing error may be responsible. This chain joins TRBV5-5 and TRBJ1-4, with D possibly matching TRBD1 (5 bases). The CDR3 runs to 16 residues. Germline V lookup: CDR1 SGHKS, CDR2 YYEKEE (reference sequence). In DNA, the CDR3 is TGTGTCAGCAGTCTATGGACAAACCCAACTAATGAAAAACTGTTTTTT. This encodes CVSSLWTNPTNEKLFF.

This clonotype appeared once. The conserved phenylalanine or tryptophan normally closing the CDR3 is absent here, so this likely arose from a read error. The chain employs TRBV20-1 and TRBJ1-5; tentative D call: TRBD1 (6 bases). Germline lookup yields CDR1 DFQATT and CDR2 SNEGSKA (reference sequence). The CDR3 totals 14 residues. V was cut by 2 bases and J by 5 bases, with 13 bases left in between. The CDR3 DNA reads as TGCAGTGCTAGATCCGGGACACCTTATCAGCCCCAGCATTTG. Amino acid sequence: CSARSGTPYQPQHL.

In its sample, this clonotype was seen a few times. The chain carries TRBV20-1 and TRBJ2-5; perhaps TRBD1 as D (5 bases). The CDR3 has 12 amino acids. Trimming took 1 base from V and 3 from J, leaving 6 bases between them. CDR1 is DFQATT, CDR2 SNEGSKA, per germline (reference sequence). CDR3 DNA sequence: TGCAGTGCTAGAGTGACAGAAGAGACCCAGTACTTC. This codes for CSARVTEETQYF.

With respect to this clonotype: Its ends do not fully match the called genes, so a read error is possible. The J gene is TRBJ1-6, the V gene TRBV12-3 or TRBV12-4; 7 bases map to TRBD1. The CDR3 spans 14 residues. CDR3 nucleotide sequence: TGTGCCAGCGGGGACGAGACAGGGAATTCACCCTTCCACTTT. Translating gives CASGDETGNSPFHF.

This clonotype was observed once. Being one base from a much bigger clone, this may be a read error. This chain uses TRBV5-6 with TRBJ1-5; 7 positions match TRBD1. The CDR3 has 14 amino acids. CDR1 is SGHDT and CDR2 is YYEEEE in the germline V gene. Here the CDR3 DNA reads TGTGCCTGCAGCTCTAAAGGGGACAGCCAGCCCCAGCATTTT. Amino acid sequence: CACSSKGDSQPQHF.

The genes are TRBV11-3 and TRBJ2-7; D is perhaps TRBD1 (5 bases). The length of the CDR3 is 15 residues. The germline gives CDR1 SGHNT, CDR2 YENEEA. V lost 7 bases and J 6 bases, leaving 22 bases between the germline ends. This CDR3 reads CASIFNSARGSEQYF. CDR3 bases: TGTGCCAGCATCTTTAATAGTGCTAGGGGATCCGAGCAGTACTTC.

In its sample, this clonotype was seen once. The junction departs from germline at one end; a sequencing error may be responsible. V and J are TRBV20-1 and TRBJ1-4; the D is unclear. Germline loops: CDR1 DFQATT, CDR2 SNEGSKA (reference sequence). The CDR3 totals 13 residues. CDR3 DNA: TGCATTGCTACGCCACGGGTTAAGGAAAAACTATTTTTT. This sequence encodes CIATPRVKEKLFF.

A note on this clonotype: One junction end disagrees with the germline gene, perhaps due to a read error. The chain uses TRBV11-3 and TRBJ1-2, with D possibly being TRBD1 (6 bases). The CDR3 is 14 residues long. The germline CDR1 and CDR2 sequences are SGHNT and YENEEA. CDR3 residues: CASSDRGRKYGYTF. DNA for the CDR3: TGTGCTAGCAGCGACCGGGGGCGTAAATATGGCTACACCTTC.

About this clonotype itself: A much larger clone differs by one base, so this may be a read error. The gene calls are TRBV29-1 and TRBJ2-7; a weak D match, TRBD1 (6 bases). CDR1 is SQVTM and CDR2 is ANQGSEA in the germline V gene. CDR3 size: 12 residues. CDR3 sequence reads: CSVRQETYKQYF. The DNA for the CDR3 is TGCAGCGTCCGACAGGAGACCTACAAGCAGTACTTC.

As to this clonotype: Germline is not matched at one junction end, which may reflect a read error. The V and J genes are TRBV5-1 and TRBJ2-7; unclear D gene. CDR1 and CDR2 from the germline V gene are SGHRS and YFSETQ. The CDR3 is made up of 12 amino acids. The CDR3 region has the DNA TGCGCCAGCAGCTTGAATTCCTACGGGCAGTACTTC. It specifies CASSLNSYGQYF.

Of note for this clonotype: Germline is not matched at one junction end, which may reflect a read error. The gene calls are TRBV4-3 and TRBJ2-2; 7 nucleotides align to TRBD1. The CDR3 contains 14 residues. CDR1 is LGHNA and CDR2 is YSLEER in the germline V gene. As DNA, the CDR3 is TGTGCCAGCAGTCAAGGACAGGACACCGGGGAGCTGTTTTTT. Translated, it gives CASSQGQDTGELFF.

CDR3 nucleotide sequence: TGTGCCAGCAGGTCCTGGACCTCGAGCTGGAGCGAAAAACTGTTTTTT. Translated, it gives CASRSWTSSWSEKLFF. The chain joins TRBV6-1 to TRBJ1-4; D is unresolved. CDR1 and CDR2 (germline): MNHNS, SASEGT. The CDR3 is 16 amino acids. The V end lost 6 bases, the J end lost 8 bases, and 22 bases lay between the germline ends.

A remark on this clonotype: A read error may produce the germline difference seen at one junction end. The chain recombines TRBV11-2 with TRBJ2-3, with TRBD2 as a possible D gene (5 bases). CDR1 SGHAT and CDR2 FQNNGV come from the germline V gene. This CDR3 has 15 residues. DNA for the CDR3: TGCGCCAGCAACTCGACGACTACCCCCACAGATATGCAGTATTTT. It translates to CASNSTTTPTDMQYF.

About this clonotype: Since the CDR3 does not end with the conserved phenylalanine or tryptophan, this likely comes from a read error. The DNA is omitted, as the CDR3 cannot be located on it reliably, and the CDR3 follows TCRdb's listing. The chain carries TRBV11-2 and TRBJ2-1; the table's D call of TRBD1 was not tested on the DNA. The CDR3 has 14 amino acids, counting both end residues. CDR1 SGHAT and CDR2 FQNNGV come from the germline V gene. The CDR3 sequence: CASSLEPGGHGQFV.

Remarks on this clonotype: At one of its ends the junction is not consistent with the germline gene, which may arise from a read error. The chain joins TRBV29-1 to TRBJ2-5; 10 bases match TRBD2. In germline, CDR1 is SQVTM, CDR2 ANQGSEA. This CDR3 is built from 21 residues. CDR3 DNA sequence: TGCAGCGTACAAAGGTGGAATTTCGGGACTAGCGAAACTGGGGGGATAGAGACCCAATACTTC. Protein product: CSVQRWNFGTSETGGIETQYF.

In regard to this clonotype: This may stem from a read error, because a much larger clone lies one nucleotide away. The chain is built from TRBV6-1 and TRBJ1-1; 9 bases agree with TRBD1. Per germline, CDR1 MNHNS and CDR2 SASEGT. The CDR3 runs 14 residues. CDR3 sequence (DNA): TGTGCCAGCAGCTGGACAGGGGAGGGCACTGAAACTTTCTTT. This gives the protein CASSWTGEGTETFF.

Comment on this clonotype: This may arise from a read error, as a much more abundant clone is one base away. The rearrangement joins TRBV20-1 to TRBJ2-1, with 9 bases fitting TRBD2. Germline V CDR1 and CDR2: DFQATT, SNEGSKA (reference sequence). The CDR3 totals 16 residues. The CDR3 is CRAGAWGSGSRNEQFF. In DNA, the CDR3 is TGCCGTGCTGGAGCATGGGGTAGCGGGAGCAGGAATGAGCAGTTCTTC.

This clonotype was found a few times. CDR3 residues: CASSDQGTGELFF. The DNA for the CDR3 is TGTGCCAGCAGTGATCAGGGCACCGGGGAGCTGTTTTTT. The chain uses TRBV6-4 and TRBJ2-2; a weak D match, TRBD1 (5 bases). Germline V gene lookup returns CDR1 MRHNA and CDR2 SNTAGT. This CDR3 has 13 amino acids. V lost 3 bases and J 4 bases, leaving 6 bases between the germline ends.